This is a list of T cell receptor beta chains from one sample in a study of T cells in Graves' hyperthyroidism and ophthalmopathy. TCRdb recomputed calls from the multiplex PCR reads with MiXCR, one row per CDR3 protein. The repertoire holds about 840,000 distinct CDR3 sequences, with 35% to 40% as singletons. What was sequenced was blood. These receptors came from a man younger than 30 with Graves' hyperthyroidism. Both conserved end residues are part of each CDR3. Fields, in order: CDR3 length, D gene, clone size, J gene, V gene, CDR3 DNA, CDR3 protein. The D gene is left open where the match is weak. Only part of the rows carry a size: once, few, many, or a class if the clone is expanded.

>12|.|many|TRBJ2-7|TRBV19
TGTGCCACACGCCGGGACGGTAACGAGCAGTACTTC
CATRRDGNEQYF
>15|.|few|TRBJ1-6|TRBV3-1
TGTGCCAGCAGCCAACAGCCTCCTTCGAAATCACCCCTCCACTTT
CASSQQPPSKSPLHF
>13|.|.|TRBJ2-7|TRBV4-1
TGCGCCAGCAGCGATCTACAGAGCTACGAGCAGTACTTC
CASSDLQSYEQYF
>14|.|.|TRBJ2-2|TRBV5-1
TGCGCCAGCAGCACCGGCCTCCTGGACGGGGAGCTGTTTTTT
CASSTGLLDGELFF
>16|.|.|TRBJ2-5|TRBV11-2
TGCGCCAGCAGCCAAGATGGTAGGAAAGTCCAAGAGACCCAGTACTTC
CASSQDGRKVQETQYF
>11|.|many|TRBJ2-7|TRBV7-9
TGTGCCAGCAGCTCTAGGGACTTGCAGTACTTC
CASSSRDLQYF
>14|.|few|TRBJ2-5|TRBV10-3
TGTGCCAGCAGGGAGCAAGGGTACCAAGAGACCCAGTACTTC
CASREQGYQETQYF
>14|.|few|TRBJ2-2|TRBV2
TGTGCCAGCGGGGGGACAGAACGTATCGGGGAGCTGTTTTTT
CASGGTERIGELFF
>14|.|few|TRBJ2-5|TRBV7-9
TGTGCCAGCAGCCGTTACTCGCCCGCTGAGACCCAGTACTTC
CASSRYSPAETQYF
>16|TRBD1|many|TRBJ2-7|TRBV29-1
TGCAGCGTTGAAGAAGGTGGAGGGACAGGGCCCTACGAGCAGTACTTC
CSVEEGGGTGPYEQYF
>16|TRBD2|.|TRBJ2-7|TRBV29-1
TGCAGCAGTCGTTCGGGACTAGCGGGGCTAGACTACGAGCAGTACTTC
CSSRSGLAGLDYEQYF
>14|.|.|TRBJ2-2|TRBV20-1
TGCAGTGCTCGCTTTGGGGGATCCCCCGGGGAGCTGTTTTTT
CSARFGGSPGELFF
>15|.|few|TRBJ2-3|TRBV25-1
TGTGCCAGCAGTGGCCTCAGGGGAAGCACAGATACGCAGTATTTT
CASSGLRGSTDTQYF
>15|TRBD2|few|TRBJ2-7|TRBV7-9
TGTGCCAGGCCGGGGGGGGAAATGCCCTCCTACGAGCAGTACTTC
CARPGGEMPSYEQYF
>13|.|few|TRBJ2-7|TRBV2
TGTGCTTCGAACGGGCTCCCCGGCAGCGAGCAGTACTTC
CASNGLPGSEQYF
>13|TRBD1|.|TRBJ2-7|TRBV14
TGTGCCAGCAGCCGGGACAGGGCTCTCGAGCAGTACTTC
CASSRDRALEQYF
>14|TRBD2|.|TRBJ2-2|TRBV20-1
TGCAGTGCTGCTCAGCGGGAGAACACCGGGGAGCTGTTTTTT
CSAAQRENTGELFF
>13|.|.|TRBJ2-7|TRBV20-1
TGCAGTGCTAGAGATTTCCGCCACTACGAGCAGTACTTC
CSARDFRHYEQYF
>17|TRBD1|.|TRBJ2-7|TRBV29-1
TGCAGCGTTGAGCTAACCCCCGGGACAGGGAGGATCCACGGGCAGTACTTC
CSVELTPGTGRIHGQYF
>15|.|.|TRBJ2-6|TRBV24-1
TGTGCCACCAGTGACAAGACTGCTGGGGCCAACGTCCTGACTTTC
CATSDKTAGANVLTF
>9|.|.|TRBJ1-5|TRBV12-3/TRBV12-4
TGTGCCAGCAGCCAGACCCAGCATTTT
CASSQTQHF
>12|.|many|TRBJ2-5|TRBV15
TGTGCCACCAGCAGAGATCAAGAGACCCAGTACTTC
CATSRDQETQYF
>15|.|.|TRBJ1-5|TRBV7-9
TGTGCCAGCAGCCACGGGGATTATAGCAATCAGCCCCAGCATTTT
CASSHGDYSNQPQHF
>16|TRBD1|.|TRBJ2-7|TRBV15
TGTGCCACCAGCAGTTGGCGGACAGGGCCTCACCACGAGCAGTACTTC
CATSSWRTGPHHEQYF
>15|.|.|TRBJ2-7|TRBV5-5
TGTGCCAGCAGCTTGGAAGATCTCAGGGGACACGAGCAGTACTTC
CASSLEDLRGHEQYF
>14|.|.|TRBJ2-7|TRBV2
TGTGCCAGCAGCCCCGGAAGCGCCCCCTACGAGCAGTACTTC
CASSPGSAPYEQYF
>15|TRBD2|.|TRBJ2-7|TRBV7-2
TGTGCCAGCAGCTCAGTGGGAGGGCAGGTGTACGAGCAGTACTTC
CASSSVGGQVYEQYF
>16|TRBD2|once|TRBJ2-3|TRBV19
TGTGCCAGTACCTCAACAGCGGGGACTCACACAGATACGCAGTATTTT
CASTSTAGTHTDTQYF
>16|.|.|TRBJ2-6|TRBV11-2
TGTGCCAGCAGCGTTACCGGGACGGCTGGGGCCAACGTCCTGACTTTC
CASSVTGTAGANVLTF
>15|TRBD1|few|TRBJ2-7|TRBV3-1
TGTGCCAGCAGCCCACGGGACAGCAGCTCCTACGAGCAGTACTTC
CASSPRDSSSYEQYF
>13|.|.|TRBJ1-5|TRBV19
TGTGCCAGTGCTGATACAGGCAATCAGCCCCAGCATTTT
CASADTGNQPQHF
>16|TRBD1|.|TRBJ2-2|TRBV5-5
TGTGCCAGCAGCTTGGGGGACAGGGGCTACACCGGGGAGCTGTTTTTT
CASSLGDRGYTGELFF
>13|.|.|TRBJ2-3|TRBV29-1
TGCAGCGTTGTTCGACTCTTCACAGATACGCAGTATTTT
CSVVRLFTDTQYF
>16|TRBD2|few|TRBJ2-7|TRBV4-2
TGTGCCAGCAGCCAAGCCGGGACTAGCGGATCCTACGAGCAGTACTTC
CASSQAGTSGSYEQYF
>15|.|few|TRBJ1-1|TRBV9
TGTGCCAGCAGCACCAGAACGGACGGTATCACTGAAGCTTTCTTT
CASSTRTDGITEAFF
>13|TRBD1|many|TRBJ1-1|TRBV24-1
TGTGCCACCAGTGAACCCGGACAGGGTGAAGCTTTCTTT
CATSEPGQGEAFF
>13|.|.|TRBJ2-2|TRBV6-1
TGTGCCAGCAGTAAGACAGGTACCGGGGAGCTGTTTTTT
CASSKTGTGELFF
>15|.|.|TRBJ2-7|TRBV7-2
TGTGCCAGCAGCGTCACTAGTCAAAGCTCCTACGAGCAGTACTTC
CASSVTSQSSYEQYF
>15|.|.|TRBJ2-7|TRBV9
TGTGCCAGCAGCCCTGGTGGAGAGGCCTCCTACGAGCAGTACTTC
CASSPGGEASYEQYF
>14|.|few|TRBJ1-1|TRBV6-5
TGTGCCAGCAGTCATGGGGCTTTGAACACTGAAGCTTTCTTT
CASSHGALNTEAFF
>13|.|many|TRBJ2-7|TRBV4-3
TGCGCCAGCAGCCAAGATCGGATCTACGAGCAGTACTTC
CASSQDRIYEQYF
>15|.|few|TRBJ2-7|TRBV4-1
TGCGCCAGCAGCCAGACGCGGGCCAGCTCCTACGAGCAGTACTTC
CASSQTRASSYEQYF
>16|.|.|TRBJ2-5|TRBV7-3
TGTGCCAGCAGCCAACTAGCGGGGACAGGGCCAGAGACCCAGTACTTC
CASSQLAGTGPETQYF
>13|TRBD2|few|TRBJ2-7|TRBV6-5
TGTGCCAGCAGCGAACTAGCGTTCTACGAGCAGTACTTC
CASSELAFYEQYF